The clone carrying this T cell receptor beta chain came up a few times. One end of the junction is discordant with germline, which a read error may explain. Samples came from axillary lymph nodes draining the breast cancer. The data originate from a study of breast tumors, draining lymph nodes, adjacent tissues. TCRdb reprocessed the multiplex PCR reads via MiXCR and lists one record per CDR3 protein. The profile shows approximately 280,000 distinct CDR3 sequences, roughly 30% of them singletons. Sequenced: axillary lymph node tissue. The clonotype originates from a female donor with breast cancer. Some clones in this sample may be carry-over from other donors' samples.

The CDR3 sequence is CVSSLVGGRTTYEQYF. The CDR3 region has the DNA TGTGTCAGCAGTTTAGTCGGGGGCCGGACCACCTACGAGCAGTACTTC. The chain is built from TRBV27 and TRBJ2-7, with D tentatively TRBD1 or TRBD2 (6 bases each). Germline CDR1 is MNHEY and CDR2 is SMNVEV (reference sequence). This CDR3 has 16 residues.